The 2 T cell receptor beta chains below all came from one sample that was sequenced in a study of blood T cell repertoires in COVID-19. Some clones are missing from TCRdb's copy, which holds only in-frame ones; the method was immunoSEQ multiplex PCR. This sample yields over 150,000 clones, of which approximately 87% are seen a single time; 20% belongs to the top ten. The sequenced material came from peripheral blood. These receptor sequences come from a man in his sixties or seventies with active or convalescent COVID-19.

This chain uses TRBV6-5 with TRBJ2-5, with 7 bases that match TRBD2. Germline CDR1 reads MNHEY; CDR2 reads SVGAGI. This CDR3 comprises 14 residues. Losses at the gene ends were 5 bases for V and 2 bases for J; bases not matched to a gene: 5. DNA for the CDR3: TGTGCCAGCAGTAACCTGGGGGGGCAAGAGACCCAGTACTTC. This encodes CASSNLGGQETQYF.

The chain combines TRBV7-7 with TRBJ1-3; D uncertain. V lost 5 bases and J 3 bases, leaving 8 bases between the germline ends. The CDR3 has 13 residues. CDR1 and CDR2 (germline): SSHAT, FNYEAQ (reference sequence). CDR3 amino acids: CASSAGLGNTIYF. The CDR3 region has the DNA TGTGCCAGCAGCGCCGGACTTGGAAACACCATATATTTT.